This T cell receptor beta chain was profiled in a study of cytomegalovirus exposure and HLA in healthy donors. Study-level points and caveats: A later analysis showed that HLA-associated TCR beta chains had undergone more clonal expansion than equally common others. A list of roughly 180 TCR beta chains associated with cytomegalovirus was given.

A remark on this clone: Its specificity is not known. Likely a read error: the CDR3 ends without its conserved phenylalanine or tryptophan. It is unclear where the CDR3 begins or ends on the DNA, so no DNA is shown, and the CDR3 is as TCRdb lists it.

In the PCR, 60 Vbeta and 13 Jbeta primers were used. Original data processing: The count from a later analysis was 70 million to 85 million unique TCR beta chains, around 11 million of them shared. Only in-frame clones appear in the TCRdb table, and some are missing; sequencing was by immunoSEQ multiplex PCR. From that table come the V and J calls and clone size; the DNA was used to work out D and trimming. This table holds around 210,000 clones, around 77% found once. The CDR3 length equals 14 residues, ends included. The germline V gene encodes CDR1 KGHSH and CDR2 LQKENI. The chain carries TRBV18 and TRBJ2-7; the table's D call of TRBD2 was not tested on the DNA. Input material: PBMCs. The clonotype comes from a woman aged 25 to 39 in good health and CMV-seronegative. CDR3 protein: CASSQGLAGGLSYL.